Detailed here is one T cell receptor (beta chain). This entry comes from a study of blood T cell repertoires in COVID-19. Under the authors' procedure: It was from reference gene primer amplification that nucleated cell counts were estimated. Produced via immunoSEQ multiplex PCR; TCRdb's table is partial and in-frame only. For V, J and clone size, that table is used; D and trimming come from the DNA. This repertoire shows 150,000 or so clones, approximately 87% found once; its top ten account for over 9%. From germline, CDR1 is SGHRS and CDR2 YFSETQ. Trimming cost V 5 bases and J 4 bases; bases outside gene matches: 9. CDR3 length equals 15 residues.

Input material: peripheral blood. The J gene is TRBJ2-5, the V gene TRBV5-1, with 9 bases identical to TRBD2. The TCR originated in a woman in her 70s with COVID-19, enrolled during active disease. The CDR3 DNA is TGCGCCAGCAGAAATTTAGCGGGGGAAGGAGAGACCCAGTACTTC. Translation: CASRNLAGEGETQYF. Full variable domain (remainder filled in from reference TRBV5-1 and TRBJ2-5): KAGVTQTPRYLIKTRGQQVTLSCSPISGHRSVSWYQQTPGQGLQFLFEYFSETQRNKGNFPGRFSGRQFSNSRSEMNVSTLELGDSALYLCASRNLAGEGETQYFGPGTRLLVL.